Given below is one T cell receptor beta chain in context. Which antigen it targets is not known. No much larger clone exists at a distance of one base, and base qualities are not known. This entry comes from a study of shared clonotypes between healthy human individuals (dated by TCRdb to 2020 to 2021). For the wider study: The cohort comprised a couple of women and a few men aged 18 to 49 years. Per donor, three plates each were used for CD4 naive and CD4 memory, two for CD8 naive, and one for CD8 memory. To estimate repertoire size and how much clonotype sharing occurs between individuals, the study deeply sequenced the blood TCR repertoires of roughly 5 healthy adults. Libraries were prepared and TCR repertoires were sequenced by different laboratories using diverse techniques, in order to increase sequencing depth and limit assay-specific biases. Each donor's leukapheresis produced roughly between roughly 0.85 and 9 billion PBMCs.

V and J are truncated by 10 bases and 5 bases respectively, leaving an intervening sequence of 18 bases. The CDR3 runs 14 amino acids, cysteine and phenylalanine included. Just CDR3 DNA is preserved here, 42 bases in frame from base 1. The CDR1 and CDR2 encoded by the germline V gene are MRHNA and SNTAGT. For the CD8 naive samples, CD45RO-negative cells were positively selected for CCR7, yielding a CD45RA+CCR7+ population from which TemRA cells were excluded. Donors were healthy HIV-negative adults with no recently reported acute infections or vaccinations. Every donor was a Caucasian adult living in Nashville, Tennessee, USA. Blood was obtained by leukapheresis, after which PBMCs were separated by Ficoll-Histopaque density gradient centrifugation and cryopreserved in liquid nitrogen vapor phase. Analytical flow cytometry was used to check the purity and quantity of every magnetically sorted T cell population. Genomic DNA was isolated from each sorted fraction and quantified by UV absorbance on a Nanodrop 2000c.

The investigation overall reported the following: Sampling was restricted to blood, and TCR repertoires in tissues likely differ from the TCR repertoires found in blood. Compared with non-shared clonotypes, the clonotypes found in all four sorted-subset donors had higher generation probabilities. Estimated clonotype richness was generally larger for naive than for memory subsets. Pairwise subsampling led to the expectation that sequencing depth would affect the degree of clonotype sharing among donors. Because the study included a small number of donors, the genetic and exposure-history diversity represented was limited. Even with the large sequencing depth, rarefaction of the sorted-subset datasets indicated that sequencing was incomplete. Across a handful of donors, 4.5% to 6.5% of naive CD4, around 3.5% of naive CD8, about 2% of memory CD4, and approximately 0.4% of memory CD8 clonotypes were shared.

TCR CDR3 regions were amplified from genomic DNA by multiplex PCR using the deep immunoSEQ assay. Extracted genomic DNA from each cell subset was distributed evenly across all wells of several immunoSEQ 96-well plates, and each plate was treated as a replicate. For sorted subsets, approximately 0.2 ug of genomic DNA, equivalent to 25,000 to 35,000 T cell genomes, went into each replicate PCR. The purified libraries were quantified using a Qubit 3.0 fluorometer, sized with a Bioanalyzer 2100, and then quantified again using the KAPA Library Quantification kit. Every immunoSEQ 96-well plate was sequenced on a separate single-read 150-cycle Illumina NextSeq 550 flow cell. The authors' pipeline ran thus. Because the immunoSEQ output included only junctional sequences and no quality scores, the filtering could not be the same as the filtering used for full-length reads. Sequences were annotated with PyIR, a Python wrapper for IgBLAST v1.9, using IMGT germline references to assign V/J genes and CDR3. Reads with weak V/J assignments (E-value above 1e-6), missing CDR3, stop codons, out-of-frame junctions, or ambiguous translated residues were removed. V3J clonotypes were defined as sequences sharing an identical inferred V gene, J gene, and CDR3 amino acid sequence. Percentage overlap between repertoires was computed as shared unique clonotypes divided by the size of the smaller repertoire. Three approaches were used to assess repertoire richness: RTK rarefaction, the Chao1 estimator, and Recon v2.1 estimates of unobserved clonotypes. Generation probabilities were computed with OLGA for all TCRbeta clonotypes obtained by the gDNA method from several donors. TCRdb re-hosts the immuneACCESS table, in-frame sequences only. Its copies lack some clones; in the studies checked, an unresolved V gene accounts for under half of them, and the cause for the rest is not known. V and J calls and clone size follow that table, whereas D and trimming were derived from the DNA. The sample table records approximately 810,000 clones; 85% to 95% of these occur just once. Jointly, the top ten make up around 24% of the sample.

The receptor comes from a man aged 25 to 45 in good health. The rearranged segments are TRBV6-4 and TRBJ2-1; confidence is insufficient to name the D gene. Sequencing was carried out using naive CD8+ T cells sorted from blood. Per the publication, the cell subset or site label means: CD45RA+CCR7+. The CDR3 region has the sequence CATSKVILDNEQFF. The sequence in DNA is TGTGCCACCTCGAAAGTCATACTGGACAATGAGCAGTTCTTC.